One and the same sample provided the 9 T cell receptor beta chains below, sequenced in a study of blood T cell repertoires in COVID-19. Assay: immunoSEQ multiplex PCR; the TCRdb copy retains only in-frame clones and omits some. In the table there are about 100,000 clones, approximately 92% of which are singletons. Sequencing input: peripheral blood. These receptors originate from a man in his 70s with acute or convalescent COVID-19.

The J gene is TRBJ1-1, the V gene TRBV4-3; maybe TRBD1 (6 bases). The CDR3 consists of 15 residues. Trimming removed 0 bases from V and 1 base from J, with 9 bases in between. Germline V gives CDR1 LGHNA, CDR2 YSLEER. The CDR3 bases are TGCGCCAGCAGCCAAGAGTGGACAGAGAACACTGAAGCTTTCTTT. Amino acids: CASSQEWTENTEAFF.

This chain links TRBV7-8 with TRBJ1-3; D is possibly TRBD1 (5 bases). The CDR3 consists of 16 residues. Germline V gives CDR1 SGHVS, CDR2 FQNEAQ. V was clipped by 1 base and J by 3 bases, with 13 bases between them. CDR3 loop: CASSLEDSAYGNTIYF. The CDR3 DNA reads TGTGCCAGCAGCTTAGAAGACAGCGCCTATGGAAACACCATATATTTT.

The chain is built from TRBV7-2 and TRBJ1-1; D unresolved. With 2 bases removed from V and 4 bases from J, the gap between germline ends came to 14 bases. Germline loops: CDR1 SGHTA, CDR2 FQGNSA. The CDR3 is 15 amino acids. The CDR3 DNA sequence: TGTGCCAGCAGCTTAATCCGATCGAGAGGCACTGAAGCTTTCTTT. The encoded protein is CASSLIRSRGTEAFF.

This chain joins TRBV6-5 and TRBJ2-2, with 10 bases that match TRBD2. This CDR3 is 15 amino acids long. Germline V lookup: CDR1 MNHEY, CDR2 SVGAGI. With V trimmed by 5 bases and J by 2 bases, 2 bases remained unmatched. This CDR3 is CASSRTSGNTGELFF. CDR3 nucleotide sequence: TGTGCCAGCAGTCGGACTAGCGGAAACACCGGGGAGCTGTTTTTT.

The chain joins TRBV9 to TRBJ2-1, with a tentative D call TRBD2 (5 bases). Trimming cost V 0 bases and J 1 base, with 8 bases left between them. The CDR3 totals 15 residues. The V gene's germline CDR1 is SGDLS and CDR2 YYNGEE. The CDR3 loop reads CASSVGGLSYNEQFF. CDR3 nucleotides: TGTGCCAGCAGCGTAGGAGGACTTTCCTACAATGAGCAGTTCTTC.

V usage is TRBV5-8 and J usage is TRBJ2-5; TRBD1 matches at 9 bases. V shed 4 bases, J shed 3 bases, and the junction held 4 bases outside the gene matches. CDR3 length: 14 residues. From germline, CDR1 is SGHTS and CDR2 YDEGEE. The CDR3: CASSTGQGKETQYF. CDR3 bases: TGTGCCAGCAGCACAGGACAGGGGAAAGAGACCCAGTACTTC.

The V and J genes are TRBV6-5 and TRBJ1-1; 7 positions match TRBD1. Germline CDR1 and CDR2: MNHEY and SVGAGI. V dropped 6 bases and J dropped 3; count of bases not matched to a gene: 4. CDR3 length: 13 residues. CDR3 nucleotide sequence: TGTGCCAGCAGAAGGGACAGCTACACTGAAGCTTTCTTT. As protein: CASRRDSYTEAFF.

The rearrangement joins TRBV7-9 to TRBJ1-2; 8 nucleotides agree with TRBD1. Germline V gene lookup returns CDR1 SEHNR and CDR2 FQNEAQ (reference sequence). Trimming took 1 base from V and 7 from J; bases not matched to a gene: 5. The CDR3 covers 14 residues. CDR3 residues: CASSLVGGTGGYTF. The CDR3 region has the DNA TGTGCCAGCAGCTTAGTTGGGGGGACAGGTGGCTACACCTTC.

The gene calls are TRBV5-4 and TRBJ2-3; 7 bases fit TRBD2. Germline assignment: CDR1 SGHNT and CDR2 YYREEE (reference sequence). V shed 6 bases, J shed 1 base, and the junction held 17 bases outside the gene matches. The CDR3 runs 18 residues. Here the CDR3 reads CASTLGGAAGEGTDTQYF. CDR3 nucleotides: TGTGCCAGCACCCTGGGGGGTGCGGCGGGAGAGGGCACAGATACGCAGTATTTT.